The source of this T cell receptor (beta chain) is a study of T cells in Graves' hyperthyroidism and ophthalmopathy (dated by TCRdb to between 2018 and 2021). For the study in its entirety: Peripheral blood was sampled at the time of initial diagnosis, prior to any treatment. Whether ophthalmopathy could be predicted prospectively was tested in an independent validation cohort made up of approximately 19 hyperthyroidism patients plus 17 patients who later progressed to ophthalmopathy. Once sampling was done, hyperthyroidism patients were given methimazole at a starting dose of 30 mg daily, whereas ophthalmopathy patients were given high-dose intravenous methylprednisolone. The 80 to 100 discovery patients were randomly divided into training and test sets at a 7:3 ratio. The paper describes TCR Vbeta CDR3 sequencing of about 140 peripheral blood samples, made up of 43 ophthalmopathy patients, around 73 hyperthyroidism patients and 17 progressor patients. A discovery cohort of about a hundred patients, about 40 with Graves' ophthalmopathy and more than 55 with stable Graves' hyperthyroidism, was used to find distinguishing TCR V-J signatures. In addition, the study compared T-cell repertoires in thyroid tissue and in blood from roughly six Graves' hyperthyroidism patients.

Points the paper makes about the study in general: Most expanded thyroid clonotypes (frequency above 0.001) were also found in blood, which suggests that blood repertoires may mirror thyroid immune responses. In validation, the model predicted progression to ophthalmopathy with 55% to 71% sensitivity and over 72% specificity, a median of roughly seven months before onset. Sample size was not statistically predetermined, and investigators were not blinded to group allocation. Ophthalmopathy was separated from stable hyperthyroidism by a 13 V-J signature model, with approximately 90% sensitivity and 81% to 82% specificity obtained in cross-validation and 80%/75% obtained in testing.

Concerning this clonotype itself: The antigen it recognizes is unknown. No much larger clonotype is one base removed from it; base qualities were not supplied.

Moderately to severely active disease, a Clinical Activity Score of at least 3, a NOSPECS grade of at least 4, and a duration under 3 months were present in ophthalmopathy patients. Patients with uncontrolled infections, other autoimmune diseases, pregnancy or lactation were excluded. Diagnoses were based on clinical symptoms, serum thyroxine and TRAb, thyroid ultrasound and orbital computed tomography. PBMCs were separated from roughly 10 ml of fresh peripheral blood using Ficoll-Paque density gradient centrifugation. Total RNA was extracted using Trizol reagent, and RNA quality was assessed on an Agilent 2100 Bioanalyzer. The TCR beta CDR3 regions were amplified from the RNA transcripts. The first round of RT-PCR for the TCR CDR3 was performed with the HTBI primer set and the Qiagen OneStep RT-PCR kit. Libraries were constructed in a second round of multiplex PCR, after which size selection and purification were carried out. Libraries were sequenced paired-end with 100 bp reads on an Illumina HiSeq2000. The study's processing was this. SOAPnuke was used to process the raw data, throwing out any read that contained adapters or uncalled bases, had a mean Phred below 15, or lacked an exact constant-primer or identifier match. High-quality paired reads were merged using COPE v1.2.5, and each unique nucleotide sequence was defined as a clonotype. Clonotypes were aligned to IMGT TRBV, TRBD and TRBJ reference segments using MiTCR v1.1. Only V-J combinations with frequency above 0.0001, covering approximately 99% of repertoires, were analysed. A TCS score was defined as the ratio between F50 (clonal expansion) and ExV (chaos), using BLOSUM62-based TCRdist between CDR3 peptides within each V-J. Welch's t-statistics and random forest reduced several hundred V-J features to about 12, which were used in a naive Bayes classifier (R e1071). Thyroid-blood repertoire similarity was quantified with the Morisita-Horn index. TCRdb took the public reads, trimmed them with fastp at Q25, ran MiXCR for clone calling and kept in-frame beta chains. Each record represents a unique CDR3 protein, reported with the most common genes and DNA among its rows. TCRdb, not the original authors, processed these V and J calls. Here the sample has hundreds of thousands of distinct CDR3 sequences; 14% to 15% occur a single time. Approximately 4.3% of the sample rests with the top ten.

Reading from cysteine to phenylalanine, the CDR3 counts 13 amino acids. The sequence is cut down to CDR3 DNA, 39 bases in frame from base 1. Compared with germline, V lacks 4 bases and J lacks 1 base; bases without a gene match: 3. The germline V gene (reference sequence) yields DFQATT for CDR1 and SNEGSKA for CDR2. The receptor was derived from a woman between 40 and 55 years old with Graves' ophthalmopathy. The sequenced sample was blood. The rearranged segments are TRBV20-1 and TRBJ2-5, with TRBD1 identical over 7 junction bases. The nucleotide sequence is TGCAGTGCTAAGGGGGCGGCCCAAGAGACCCAGTACTTC. This gives the protein CSAKGAAQETQYF.